The clone carrying this TCR beta chain was detected only a few times. Its target is unknown. The CDR3 is 15 amino acids. The sample belongs to a study of T cells in localized non-small cell lung cancer. Sequencing was performed with immunoSEQ multiplex PCR; in TCRdb, only in-frame clones are kept and a portion is missing. The repertoire consists of some 6,700 clones, with roughly 15% occurring once and the leading ten covering about 4.8%. Regarding the study as a whole: Those with higher blood T cell density had longer overall survival. Highest T cell clonality was seen in uninvolved adjacent lung, surpassing that measured in tumor. For the top 100 tumor clones, a median around 61 also appeared in adjacent lung.

V usage is TRBV1 and J usage is TRBJ2-5. TRBV1 is a listed pseudogene. The specimen comprised normal lung tissue next to the tumor, sampled before any cancer treatment. The TCR was taken from a male donor aged 60 or older with stage II squamous cell lung carcinoma. As DNA, the CDR3 is TGCGCCAGCAGCCAAGATAGGGTGGTCGGAGAGACCCAGTACTTC. Residues: CASSQDRVVGETQYF.